The 13 T cell receptor beta chains presented below share a single source sample, sequenced in a study of regulatory dendritic cells for organ transplantation. The assay was immunoSEQ multiplex PCR, and TCRdb's table has in-frame clones only and misses some. Of approximately 22,000 clones listed, roughly 85% are singletons. Sorted T cells were CFSE-labeled and cultured 5 days with allogeneic regulatory or mature dendritic cells at 1:10. No antigens are known for them. Material: naive CD4+ T cells from blood cultured with dendritic cells. Subset given: CD45RA+ naive T cells. These receptors were taken from a human donor in good health.

This clone was detected only a few times. This chain connects TRBV7-8 to TRBJ1-2, with D perhaps TRBD1 (6 bases). The CDR3 has 12 residues. Germline V CDR1 and CDR2: SGHVS, FQNEAQ. V was shortened by 5 bases and J by 6 bases, with 10 bases between the two germline ends. CDR3 in DNA: TGTGCCAGCAGCCCACGGACAGATGGCTACACCTTC. Its protein is CASSPRTDGYTF.

The V gene is TRBV7-3, the J gene TRBJ2-5, with 13 positions matching TRBD2. This CDR3 contains 16 residues. Germline lookup yields CDR1 SGHTA and CDR2 FQGTGA. Trimming took 3 bases from V and 5 from J; bases not matched to a gene: 6. This CDR3 is CASSLGTSGTGETQYF. CDR3 nucleotide sequence: TGTGCCAGCAGCTTGGGGACTAGCGGGACGGGGGAGACCCAGTACTTC. Drawing the rest from reference TRBV7-3 and TRBJ2-5, the complete variable domain is GAGVSQTPSNKVTEKGKYVELRCDPISGHTALYWYRQSLGQGPEFLIYFQGTGAADDSGLPNDRFFAVRPEGSVSTLKIQRTERGDSAVYLCASSLGTSGTGETQYFGPGTRLLVL.

The V call is TRBV28, the J call TRBJ2-7; perhaps D is TRBD1 or TRBD2 (5 bases each). The V end was cut by 8 bases, the J end by 3 bases, with 14 bases between. The CDR3 length is 13 residues. Germline V lookup: CDR1 MDHEN, CDR2 SYDVKM. CDR3 sequence reads: CASGTRSGYEQYF. In DNA, the CDR3 is TGTGCCAGCGGGACGCGTTCTGGCTACGAGCAGTACTTC. Combining the CDR3 with reference TRBV28 and TRBJ2-7 gives the whole variable domain DVKVTQSSRYLVKRTGEKVFLECVQDMDHENMFWYRQDPGLGLRLIYFSYDVKMKEKGDIPEGYSVSREKKERFSLILESASTNQTSMYLCASGTRSGYEQYFGPGTRLTVT.

The chain recombines TRBV9 with TRBJ1-2; D is unresolved. Trimming pared 7 bases from V and 6 bases from J, leaving 22 bases between. CDR1 is SGDLS and CDR2 is YYNGEE in the germline V gene. The CDR3 totals 15 residues. DNA for the CDR3: TGTGCCAGCCAAAAAAACGACGGGTTCAAGGATGGCTACACCTTC. Protein sequence: CASQKNDGFKDGYTF.

V and J are TRBV19 and TRBJ2-2, with 8 bases that match TRBD2. The germline gives CDR1 LNHDA, CDR2 SQIVND (reference sequence). V gave up 3 bases and J gave up 7 bases; unmatched junction bases: 10. This CDR3 region has 16 residues. CDR3 in amino acids: CASSIVAGGVDGELFF. The CDR3 DNA reads as TGTGCCAGTAGTATTGTGGCGGGAGGAGTGGACGGGGAGCTGTTTTTT.

V is TRBV18 and J is TRBJ1-1; D gene ambiguous. Germline V lookup: CDR1 KGHSH, CDR2 LQKENI. The V end was cut by 6 bases, the J end by 1 base, with 9 bases between. This CDR3 contains 13 residues. For the CDR3, the DNA is TGTGCCAGCTCTAAAAATGAGAACACTGAAGCTTTCTTT. It codes for CASSKNENTEAFF.

The chain employs TRBV4-3 and TRBJ2-3, with a weak D call TRBD1 (5 bases). Trimming took off 1 base at V and 1 base at J, with 12 bases between the two ends. Per germline, CDR1 LGHNA and CDR2 YSLEER. This CDR3 is built from 16 residues. The CDR3 region is CASSQGSVRGTDTQYF. CDR3 bases: TGCGCCAGCAGCCAAGGTTCGGTCAGGGGCACAGATACGCAGTATTTT.

The chain carries TRBV5-8 and TRBJ2-3; 7 bases map to TRBD2. The CDR3 extends over 14 amino acids. Losses at the gene ends were 0 bases for V and 6 bases for J; bases not matched to a gene: 4. CDR1 is SGHTS, CDR2 YDEGEE, per germline. The DNA for the CDR3 is TGTGCCAGCAGCTTGGGGACTAGTAGGGATACGCAGTATTTT. Translated: CASSLGTSRDTQYF.

The gene calls are TRBV15 and TRBJ1-3; no definite D call. The CDR3 loop spans 16 amino acids. Germline CDR1 reads LNHNV; CDR2 reads YYDKDF (reference sequence). The germline V and J ends were trimmed by 4 bases and 0 bases, with 13 bases remaining between them. CDR3 in DNA: TGTGCCACCAGCATGCCCGCAAGGCCCTCTGGAAACACCATATATTTT. This codes for CATSMPARPSGNTIYF.

This chain connects TRBV7-2 to TRBJ2-7, with D possibly called TRBD1 or TRBD2 (5 bases each). Germline V gene lookup returns CDR1 SGHTA and CDR2 FQGNSA. V dropped 8 bases and J dropped 4 bases, with 21 bases sitting between them. This CDR3 is 15 amino acids long. Written as DNA, the CDR3 is TGTGCCAGCGGCCCTCCACCAGGGACGATTTACGAGCAGTACTTC. Amino acid sequence: CASGPPPGTIYEQYF.

In this sample, this clone turned up a few times. This rearrangement joins TRBV5-1 to TRBJ2-5, with D possibly being TRBD1 (6 bases). This CDR3 spans 15 amino acids. Trimming shortened V by 4 bases and J by 2 bases, and 15 bases separated the two germline ends. In germline, CDR1 is SGHRS, CDR2 YFSETQ. The chain's CDR3 is CASSPLQGRQETQYF. In nucleotides, the CDR3 is TGCGCCAGCAGCCCCTTACAGGGAAGACAAGAGACCCAGTACTTC.

The chain carries TRBV21-1 and TRBJ1-6; the table's D call, TRBD1, has no DNA check behind it. TRBV21-1 is annotated as a pseudogene. The CDR3 is made up of 16 amino acids. The CDR3 DNA follows: TGTGCCAGCAGCAAAGGGGGACAGGGAGAATATTCACCCCTCCACTTT. It specifies CASSKGGQGEYSPLHF.

The rearrangement joins TRBV2 to TRBJ1-1, with 11 positions matching TRBD1. CDR1 is SNHLY and CDR2 is FYNNEI in the germline V gene. CDR3 size: 14 residues. J lost 8 bases, V lost 4 bases, and 6 bases had no gene match. The CDR3 nucleotides read TGTGCCAGCAGTGCGGACAGGGGGCTTCCCGAAGCTTTCTTT. It codes for CASSADRGLPEAFF.